The rows below give T cell receptor beta chains drawn from one sample of a study of cytomegalovirus exposure and HLA in healthy donors. Libraries were prepared by immunoSEQ multiplex PCR; TCRdb keeps only in-frame clonotypes and omits some of them. Here the sample spans 270,000 or so clones, about nine tenths being singletons. Source material: PBMCs. The receptors stem from a girl between 2 and 10 years old in good health and CMV-seronegative. The CDR3 runs from the conserved cysteine through the conserved F or W. D genes are given only for firm matches. The size entry is marked missing in some rows and otherwise reads once, few, many or a size class.

d_gene | abundance | j_gene | v_gene | CDR3aa | CDR3nt
TRBD1 | - | TRBJ1-5 | TRBV6-1 | CACSPGQGTNQPQHF | TGTGCCTGCAGTCCAGGACAGGGTACGAATCAGCCCCAGCATTTT
- | once | TRBJ1-5 | TRBV6-1 | CASSEVIYTGKKGQPQHF | TGTGCCAGCAGTGAAGTAATATATACGGGGAAGAAGGGTCAGCCCCAGCATTTT
- | - | TRBJ2-3 | TRBV27 | CASSLEGTDTQYF | TGTGCCAGCAGTTTGGAGGGTACAGATACGCAGTATTTT
TRBD1 | once | TRBJ1-1 | TRBV7-7 | CASSSTRGTEAFF | TGTGCTAGCAGCTCAACCAGGGGGACTGAAGCTTTCTTT
- | - | TRBJ2-7 | TRBV9 | CASSRRQDEQYF | TGTGCCAGCAGCCGTAGGCAGGACGAGCAGTACTTC
- | - | TRBJ2-7 | TRBV11-2 | CASSPGQTYEQYF | TGTGCCAGCAGCCCTGGACAGACCTACGAGCAGTACTTC
TRBD1 | once | TRBJ2-5 | TRBV28 | CASSPPDRGREQYF | TGTGCCAGCAGTCCACCGGACAGGGGGCGGGAGCAGTACTTC
- | - | TRBJ2-7 | TRBV7-9 | CASSTTGTRIYEQYF | TGTGCCAGCAGCACGACCGGGACAAGGATCTACGAGCAGTACTTC
- | - | TRBJ2-2 | TRBV27 | CASSFEGDTGELFF | TGTGCCAGCAGTTTTGAAGGGGACACCGGGGAGCTGTTTTTT
TRBD2 | - | TRBJ2-5 | TRBV11-2 | CASSSLPGTSGFQETQYF | TGTGCCAGCAGCTCCCTCCCCGGGACTAGCGGCTTCCAAGAGACCCAGTACTTC
TRBD2 | once | TRBJ2-1 | TRBV5-1 | CASTGTSGPGAYNEQFF | TGCGCCAGCACCGGGACTAGCGGCCCTGGGGCCTACAATGAGCAGTTCTTC
- | once | TRBJ1-1 | TRBV6-5 | CASSSQWRQLTEAFF | TGTGCCAGCAGCTCCCAGTGGCGACAGCTCACTGAAGCTTTCTTT
- | - | TRBJ1-1 | TRBV11-2 | CASSSRGTVNTEAFF | TGTGCCAGCAGCTCCAGGGGAACGGTGAACACTGAAGCTTTCTTT
TRBD1 | - | TRBJ1-2 | TRBV6-5 | CAAGQGFYGYTF | TGTGCCGCGGGACAGGGGTTCTATGGCTACACCTTC
- | - | TRBJ2-7 | TRBV6-1 | CASKESWTSCEQYF | TGTGCCAGCAAAGAATCCTGGACTTCTTGCGAGCAGTACTTC
TRBD2 | - | TRBJ2-7 | TRBV7-2 | CASSAGLAVYEQYF | TGTGCCAGCAGCGCCGGACTAGCGGTCTACGAGCAGTACTTC
- | - | TRBJ1-1 | TRBV29-1 | CSVDQGRNTEAFF | TGCAGCGTTGATCAAGGGAGGAACACTGAAGCTTTCTTT
TRBD2 | - | TRBJ2-7 | TRBV27 | CASSLWGGEYYEQYF | TGTGCCAGCAGTTTATGGGGGGGGGAATACTACGAGCAGTACTTC
TRBD1 | - | TRBJ2-2 | TRBV5-4 | CASSSGQGIGELFF | TGTGCCAGCAGCTCGGGACAGGGGATCGGGGAGCTGTTTTTT
- | - | TRBJ1-2 | TRBV4-2 | CASSQDLRIPYGYTF | TGTGCCAGCAGCCAAGATTTGCGGATCCCTTATGGCTACACCTTC